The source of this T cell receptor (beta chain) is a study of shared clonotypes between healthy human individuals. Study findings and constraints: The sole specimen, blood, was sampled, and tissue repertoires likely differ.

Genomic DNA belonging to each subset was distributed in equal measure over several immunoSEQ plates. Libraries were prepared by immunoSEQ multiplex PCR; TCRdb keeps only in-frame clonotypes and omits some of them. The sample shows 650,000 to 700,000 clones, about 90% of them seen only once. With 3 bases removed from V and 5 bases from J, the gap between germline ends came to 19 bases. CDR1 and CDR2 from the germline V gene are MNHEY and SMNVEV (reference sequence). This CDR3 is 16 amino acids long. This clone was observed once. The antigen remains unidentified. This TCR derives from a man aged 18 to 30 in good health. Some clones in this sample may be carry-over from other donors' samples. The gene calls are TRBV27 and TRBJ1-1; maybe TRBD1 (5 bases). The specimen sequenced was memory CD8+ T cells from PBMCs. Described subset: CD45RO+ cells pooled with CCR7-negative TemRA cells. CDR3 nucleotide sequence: TGTGCCAGCAGTTTCCCCCCGGGCAGGGAGGTTACTGAAGCTTTCTTT. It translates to CASSFPPGREVTEAFF.